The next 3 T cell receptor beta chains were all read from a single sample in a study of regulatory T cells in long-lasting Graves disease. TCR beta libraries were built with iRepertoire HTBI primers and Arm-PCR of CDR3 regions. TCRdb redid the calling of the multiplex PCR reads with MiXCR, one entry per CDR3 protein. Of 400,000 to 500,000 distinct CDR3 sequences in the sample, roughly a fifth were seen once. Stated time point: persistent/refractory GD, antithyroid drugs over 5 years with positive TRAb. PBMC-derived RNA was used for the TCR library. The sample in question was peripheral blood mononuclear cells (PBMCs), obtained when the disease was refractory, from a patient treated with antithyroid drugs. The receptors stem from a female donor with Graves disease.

CDR3 sequence reads: CASSFLGQETQYF. CDR3 DNA: TGCGCCAGCAGCTTCTTAGGTCAAGAGACCCAGTACTTC. The gene calls are TRBV5-1 and TRBJ2-5; D unclear. Trimming removed 2 bases from V and 2 bases from J, with 7 bases in between. The CDR3 runs 13 residues. The germline V gene encodes CDR1 SGHRS and CDR2 YFSETQ.

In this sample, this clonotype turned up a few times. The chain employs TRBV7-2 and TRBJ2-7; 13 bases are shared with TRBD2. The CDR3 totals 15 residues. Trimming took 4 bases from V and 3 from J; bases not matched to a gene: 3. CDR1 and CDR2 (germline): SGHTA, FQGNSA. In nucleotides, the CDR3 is TGTGCCAGCAGCTCGGGACTAGCGGGAAACTACGAGCAGTACTTC. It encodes CASSSGLAGNYEQYF.

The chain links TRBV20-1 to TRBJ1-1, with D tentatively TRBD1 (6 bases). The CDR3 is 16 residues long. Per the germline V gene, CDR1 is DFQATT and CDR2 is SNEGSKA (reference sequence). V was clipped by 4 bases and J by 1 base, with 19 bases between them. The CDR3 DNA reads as TGCAGTGCTATTAACAAAGAGGGACACCAGAACACTGAAGCTTTCTTT. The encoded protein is CSAINKEGHQNTEAFF.